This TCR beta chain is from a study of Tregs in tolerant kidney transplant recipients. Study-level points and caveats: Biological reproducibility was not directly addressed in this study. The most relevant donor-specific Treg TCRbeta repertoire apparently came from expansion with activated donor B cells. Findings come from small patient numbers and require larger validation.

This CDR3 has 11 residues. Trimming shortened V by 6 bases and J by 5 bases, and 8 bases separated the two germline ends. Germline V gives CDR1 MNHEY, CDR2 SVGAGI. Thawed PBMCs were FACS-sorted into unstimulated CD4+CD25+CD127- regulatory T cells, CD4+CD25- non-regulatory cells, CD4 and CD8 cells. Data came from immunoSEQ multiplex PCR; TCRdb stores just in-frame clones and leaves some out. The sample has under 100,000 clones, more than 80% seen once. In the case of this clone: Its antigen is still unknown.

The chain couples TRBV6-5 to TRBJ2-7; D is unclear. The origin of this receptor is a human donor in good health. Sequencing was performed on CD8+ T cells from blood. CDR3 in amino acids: CASRVSHEQYF. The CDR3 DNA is TGTGCCAGCAGGGTTTCCCACGAGCAGTACTTC.